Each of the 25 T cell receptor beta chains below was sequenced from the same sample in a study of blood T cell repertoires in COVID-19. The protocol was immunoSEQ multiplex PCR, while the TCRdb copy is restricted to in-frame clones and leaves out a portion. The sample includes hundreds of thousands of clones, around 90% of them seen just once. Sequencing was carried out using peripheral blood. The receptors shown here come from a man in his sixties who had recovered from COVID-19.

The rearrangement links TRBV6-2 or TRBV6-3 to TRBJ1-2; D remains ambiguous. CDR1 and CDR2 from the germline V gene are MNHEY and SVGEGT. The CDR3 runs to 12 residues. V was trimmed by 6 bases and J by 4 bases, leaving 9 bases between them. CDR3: CASSGQLYGYTF. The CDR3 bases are TGTGCCAGCAGCGGGCAACTCTATGGCTACACCTTC.

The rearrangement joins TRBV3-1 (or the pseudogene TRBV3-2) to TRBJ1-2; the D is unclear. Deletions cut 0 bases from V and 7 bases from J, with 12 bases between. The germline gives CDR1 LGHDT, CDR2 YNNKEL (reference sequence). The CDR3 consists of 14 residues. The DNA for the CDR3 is TGTGCCAGCAGCCAAGAGTTAACTTCCCCTGGCTACACCTTC. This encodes CASSQELTSPGYTF.

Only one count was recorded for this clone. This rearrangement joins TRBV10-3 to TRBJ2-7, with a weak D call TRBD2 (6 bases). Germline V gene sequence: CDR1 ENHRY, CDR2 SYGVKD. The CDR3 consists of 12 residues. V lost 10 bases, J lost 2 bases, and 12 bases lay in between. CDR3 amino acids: CATIGGTYEQYF. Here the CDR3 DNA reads TGTGCCACCATCGGGGGAACCTACGAGCAGTACTTC.

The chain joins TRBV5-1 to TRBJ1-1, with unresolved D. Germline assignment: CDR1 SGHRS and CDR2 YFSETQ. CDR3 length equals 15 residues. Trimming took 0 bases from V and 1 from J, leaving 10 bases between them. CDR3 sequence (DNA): TGCGCCAGCAGCTTGGTAGGTGGAGGGAACACTGAAGCTTTCTTT. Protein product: CASSLVGGGNTEAFF.

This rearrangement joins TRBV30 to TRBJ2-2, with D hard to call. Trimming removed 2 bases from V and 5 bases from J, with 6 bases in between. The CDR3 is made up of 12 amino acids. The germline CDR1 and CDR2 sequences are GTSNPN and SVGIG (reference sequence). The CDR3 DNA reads TGTGCCTGGAGTCTTAGTACCGGGGAGCTGTTTTTT. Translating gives CAWSLSTGELFF.

CDR3 DNA sequence: TGTGCCAGCAGCAAGGCCCCCCGTCCCCCAGATACGCAGTATTTT. Translation: CASSKAPRPPDTQYF. J is TRBJ2-3 and V is TRBV21-1; the table calls TRBD1, which could not be checked here. TRBV21-1 is recorded as a pseudogene. The CDR3 loop spans 15 amino acids.

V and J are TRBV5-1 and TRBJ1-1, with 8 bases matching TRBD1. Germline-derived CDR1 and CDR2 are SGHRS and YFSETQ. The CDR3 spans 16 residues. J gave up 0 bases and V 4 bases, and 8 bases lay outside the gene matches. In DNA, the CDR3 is TGCGCCAGCAGCGATCAGGGGGCCCAAATGAACACTGAAGCTTTCTTT. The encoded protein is CASSDQGAQMNTEAFF.

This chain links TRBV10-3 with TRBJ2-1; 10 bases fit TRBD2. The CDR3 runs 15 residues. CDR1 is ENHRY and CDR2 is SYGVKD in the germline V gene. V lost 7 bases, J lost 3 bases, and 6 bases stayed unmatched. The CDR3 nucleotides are TGTGCCATCACCGGAATAGCGGGGGGCTACAATGAGCAGTTCTTC. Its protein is CAITGIAGGYNEQFF.

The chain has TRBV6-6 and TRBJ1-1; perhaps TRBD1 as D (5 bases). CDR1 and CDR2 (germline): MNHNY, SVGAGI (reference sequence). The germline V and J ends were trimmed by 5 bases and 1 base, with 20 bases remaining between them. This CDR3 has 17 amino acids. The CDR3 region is CASSPRTTLQRNTEAFF. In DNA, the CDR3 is TGTGCCAGCAGTCCCCGGACAACCCTACAGAGGAACACTGAAGCTTTCTTT.

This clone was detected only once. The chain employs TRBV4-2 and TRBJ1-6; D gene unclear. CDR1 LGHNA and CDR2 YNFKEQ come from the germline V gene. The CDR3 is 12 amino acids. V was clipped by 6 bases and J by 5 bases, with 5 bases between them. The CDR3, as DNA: TGTGCCAGCAGAGTAGATAATTCACCCCTCCACTTT. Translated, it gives CASRVDNSPLHF.

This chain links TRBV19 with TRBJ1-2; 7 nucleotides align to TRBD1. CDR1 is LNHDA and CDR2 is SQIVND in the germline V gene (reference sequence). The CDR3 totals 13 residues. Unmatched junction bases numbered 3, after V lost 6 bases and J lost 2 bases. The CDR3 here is CASRKTGNYGYTF. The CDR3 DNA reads TGTGCCAGTAGAAAGACAGGGAACTATGGCTACACCTTC.

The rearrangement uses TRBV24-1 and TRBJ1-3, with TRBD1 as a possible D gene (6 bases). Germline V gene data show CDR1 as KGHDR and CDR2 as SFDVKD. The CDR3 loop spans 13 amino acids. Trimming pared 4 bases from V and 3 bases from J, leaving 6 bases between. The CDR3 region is CATSEQGGNTIYF. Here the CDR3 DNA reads TGTGCCACCAGTGAACAGGGTGGAAACACCATATATTTT.

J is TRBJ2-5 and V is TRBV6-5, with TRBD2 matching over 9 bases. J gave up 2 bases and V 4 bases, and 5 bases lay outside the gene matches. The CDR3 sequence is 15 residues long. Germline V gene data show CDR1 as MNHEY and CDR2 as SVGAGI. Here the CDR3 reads CASSSWAGGQETQYF. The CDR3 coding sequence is TGTGCCAGCAGTTCCTGGGCGGGGGGGCAAGAGACCCAGTACTTC.

The CDR3 region is CATSRVRKNHSNQPQHF. CDR3 sequence (DNA): TGTGCCACCAGCAGGGTGCGGAAGAACCATAGCAATCAGCCCCAGCATTTT. This chain joins TRBV15 and TRBJ1-5; no clear D. The CDR3 length is 17 residues. V was trimmed by 3 bases and J by 0 bases, leaving 15 bases between them. The V gene's germline CDR1 is LNHNV and CDR2 YYDKDF (reference sequence). Based on the CDR3 plus reference TRBV15 and TRBJ1-5, the full variable domain is DAMVIQNPRYQVTQFGKPVTLSCSQTLNHNVMYWYQQKSSQAPKLLFHYYDKDFNNEADTPDNFQSRRPNTSFCFLDIRSPGLGDTAMYLCATSRVRKNHSNQPQHFGDGTRLSIL.

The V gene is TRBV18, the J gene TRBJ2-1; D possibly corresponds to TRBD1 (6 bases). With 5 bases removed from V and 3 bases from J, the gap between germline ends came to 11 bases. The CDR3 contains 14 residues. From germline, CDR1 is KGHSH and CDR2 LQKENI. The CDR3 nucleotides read TGTGCCAGCTCAACAGGGAGCTACTACAATGAGCAGTTCTTC. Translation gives CASSTGSYYNEQFF. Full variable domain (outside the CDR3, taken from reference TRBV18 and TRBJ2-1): NAGVMQNPRHLVRRRGQEARLRCSPMKGHSHVYWYRQLPEEGLKFMVYLQKENIIDESGMPKERFSAEFPKEGPSILRIQQVVRGDSAAYFCASSTGSYYNEQFFGPGTRLTVL.

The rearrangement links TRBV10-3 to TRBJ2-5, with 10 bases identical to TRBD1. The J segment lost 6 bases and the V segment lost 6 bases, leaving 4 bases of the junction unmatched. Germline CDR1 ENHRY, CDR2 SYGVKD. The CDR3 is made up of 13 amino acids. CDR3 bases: TGTGCCATCAGAGGGGACAGGGGACAGACCCAGTACTTC. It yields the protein CAIRGDRGQTQYF.

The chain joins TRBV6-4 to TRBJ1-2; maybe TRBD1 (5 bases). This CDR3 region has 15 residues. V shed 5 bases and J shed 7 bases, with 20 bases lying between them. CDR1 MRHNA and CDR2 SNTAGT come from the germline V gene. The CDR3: CASSHSRGSHRGYTF. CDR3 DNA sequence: TGTGCCAGCAGTCATAGTCGGGGGTCCCACCGTGGCTACACCTTC.

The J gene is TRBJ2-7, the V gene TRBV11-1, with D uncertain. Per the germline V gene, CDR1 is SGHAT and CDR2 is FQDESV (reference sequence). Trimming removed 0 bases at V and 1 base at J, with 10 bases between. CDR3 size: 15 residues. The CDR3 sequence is CASSLAAGNSYEQYF. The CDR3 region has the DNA TGTGCCAGCAGCTTAGCGGCAGGAAATTCCTACGAGCAGTACTTC.

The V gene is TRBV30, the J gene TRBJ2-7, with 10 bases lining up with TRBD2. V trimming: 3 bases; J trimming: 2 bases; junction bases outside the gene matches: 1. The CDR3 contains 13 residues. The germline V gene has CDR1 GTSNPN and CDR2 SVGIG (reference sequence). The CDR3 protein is CAWSLAGAYEQYF. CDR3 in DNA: TGTGCCTGGAGCCTAGCGGGAGCCTACGAGCAGTACTTC.

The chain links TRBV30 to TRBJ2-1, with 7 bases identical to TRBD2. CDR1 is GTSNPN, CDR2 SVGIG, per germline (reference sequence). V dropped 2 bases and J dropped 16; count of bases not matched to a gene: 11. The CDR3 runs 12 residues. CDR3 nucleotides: TGTGCCTGGAGTCTAGCTGCAGGGAGGGAATTCTTC. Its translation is CAWSLAAGREFF. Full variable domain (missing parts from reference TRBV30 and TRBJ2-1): SQTIHQWPATLVQPVGSPLSLECTVEGTSNPNLYWYRQAAGRGLQLLFYSVGIGQISSEVPQNLSASRPQDRQFILSSKKLLLSDSGFYLCAWSLAAGREFFGPGTRLTVL.

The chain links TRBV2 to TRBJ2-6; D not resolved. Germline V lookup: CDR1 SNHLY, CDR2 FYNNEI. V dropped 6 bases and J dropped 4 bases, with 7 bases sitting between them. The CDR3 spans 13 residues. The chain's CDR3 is CASSLLGANVLTF. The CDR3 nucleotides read TGTGCCAGCAGCCTCTTGGGGGCCAACGTCCTGACTTTC. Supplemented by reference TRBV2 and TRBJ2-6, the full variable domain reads EPEVTQTPSHQVTQMGQEVILRCVPISNHLYFYWYRQILGQKVEFLVSFYNNEISEKSEIFDDQFSVERPDGSNFTLKIRSTKLEDSAMYFCASSLLGANVLTFGAGSRLTVL.

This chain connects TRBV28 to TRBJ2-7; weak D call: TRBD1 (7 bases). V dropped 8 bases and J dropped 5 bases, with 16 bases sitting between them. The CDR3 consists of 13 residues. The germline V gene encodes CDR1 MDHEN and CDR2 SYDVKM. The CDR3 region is CASLRGGGNEQYF. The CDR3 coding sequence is TGTGCCAGCCTCAGAGGGGGCGGGAACGAGCAGTACTTC.

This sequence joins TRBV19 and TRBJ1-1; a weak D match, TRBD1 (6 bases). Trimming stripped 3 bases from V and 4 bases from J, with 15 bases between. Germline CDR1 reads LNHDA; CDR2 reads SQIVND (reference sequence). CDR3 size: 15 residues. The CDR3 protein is CASSIPGVDRTEAFF. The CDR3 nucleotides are TGTGCCAGTAGTATTCCAGGGGTCGACCGCACTGAAGCTTTCTTT.

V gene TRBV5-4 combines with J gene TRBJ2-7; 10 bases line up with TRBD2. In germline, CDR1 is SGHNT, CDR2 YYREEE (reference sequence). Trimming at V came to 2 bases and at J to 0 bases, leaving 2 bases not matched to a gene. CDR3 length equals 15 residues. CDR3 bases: TGTGCCAGCAGCTTCTCTAGCGGGAGCTCCTACGAGCAGTACTTC. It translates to CASSFSSGSSYEQYF.

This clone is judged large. CDR3 DNA sequence: TGTGCCAGCAGTTACTCTTCTGGGGACAGCGACTACGAGCAGTACTTC. Protein: CASSYSSGDSDYEQYF. V usage is TRBV6-5 and J usage is TRBJ2-7, with TRBD1 identical over 7 bases. J lost 3 bases, V lost 0 bases, and 8 bases had no gene match. This CDR3 comprises 16 residues. Germline values: CDR1 MNHEY, CDR2 SVGAGI.